This TCR beta chain is drawn from a study of tumor-infiltrating lymphocytes in localized non-small cell lung cancer. This clone appeared a single time. Measured with immunoSEQ multiplex PCR; TCRdb has only the in-frame clones, and not every one. The sample shows 15,000 to 20,000 clones, more than 70% of them seen only once. This CDR3 has 14 residues. V gave up 2 bases and J gave up 2 bases, with 10 bases separating them. CDR1 is SGHRS and CDR2 is YFSETQ in the germline V gene. The sequencing sample was made of uninvolved lung tissue not adjacent to the tumor. The genes are TRBV5-1 and TRBJ2-5; D remains unclear. The receptor was derived from a human donor with non-small cell lung cancer. The CDR3 DNA is TGCGCCAGCAGCTTAGATGCTCGTCAAGAGACCCAGTACTTC. Protein sequence: CASSLDARQETQYF.